This T cell receptor beta chain was retrieved from a study of T-cell memory formation after mild COVID-19. Trimming removed 6 bases at V and 10 bases at J, with 15 bases between. CDR1 is KGHDR and CDR2 is SFDVKD in the germline V gene. The CDR3 consists of 13 residues. This clonotype was seen only once. Its antigen is currently unknown. The 5'RACE method, run with constant-segment primers, produced TCR alpha and TCR beta cDNA libraries (carrying sample barcodes and UMIs). TCRdb itself ran the 5' RACE reads through MiXCR, one entry per CDR3 protein. The sample has over 400,000 distinct CDR3 sequences; less than 25% are singletons. Study observations and caveats: Cross-reactive memory appears to have joined, as suggested by some responding clones showing up in pre-infection memory. Of the contracting clones, CD4+ ones lay mainly in CM and EM, and CD8+ ones in EMRA.

This clonotype was sampled from an adult woman who had mild COVID-19 (a few samples of this study predate the infection). Cell type and time point are not known. The chain is built from TRBV24-1 and TRBJ1-3; no firm D call. Sequenced material: PBMCs or a T cell subset sorted from them (not recorded which). The CDR3 protein is CATSPRKGSTIYF. CDR3 nucleotides: TGTGCCACCAGTCCGAGAAAGGGATCGACCATATATTTT.